This T cell receptor (beta chain) was identified in a study of Graves' ophthalmopathy and Graves' hyperthyroidism. Points from the study as a whole: Blood shared most expanded thyroid clonotypes above 0.001 frequency.

Amplification from RNA transcripts yielded the TCR beta CDR3 regions. First-round RT-PCR employed HTBI primers, with a second-round multiplex PCR after it. TCRdb fed the multiplex PCR reads into MiXCR, producing one record per CDR3 protein. The sample consists of 500,000 to 700,000 distinct CDR3 sequences, roughly 20% of them appearing once. The CDR3 has 16 amino acids. Trimming took off 3 bases at V and 0 bases at J, with 12 bases between the two ends. Germline CDR1 SGDLS, CDR2 YYNGEE. This clonotype came up many times. Its antigen remains unidentified. This TCR was recovered from a young woman with stable Graves' hyperthyroidism. Some clones in this sample may be carry-over from other donors' samples. This chain joins TRBV9 and TRBJ2-2; D perhaps matches TRBD1 (7 bases). Sequencing input: peripheral blood. The CDR3: CASSAGDSANTGELFF. The DNA for the CDR3 is TGTGCCAGCAGCGCGGGGGACAGCGCGAACACCGGGGAGCTGTTTTTT. Full variable domain (rest looked up from reference TRBV9 and TRBJ2-2): DSGVTQTPKHLITATGQRVTLRCSPRSGDLSVYWYQQSLDQGLQFLIQYYNGEERAKGNILERFSAQQFPDLHSELNLSSLELGDSALYFCASSAGDSANTGELFFGEGSRLTVL.